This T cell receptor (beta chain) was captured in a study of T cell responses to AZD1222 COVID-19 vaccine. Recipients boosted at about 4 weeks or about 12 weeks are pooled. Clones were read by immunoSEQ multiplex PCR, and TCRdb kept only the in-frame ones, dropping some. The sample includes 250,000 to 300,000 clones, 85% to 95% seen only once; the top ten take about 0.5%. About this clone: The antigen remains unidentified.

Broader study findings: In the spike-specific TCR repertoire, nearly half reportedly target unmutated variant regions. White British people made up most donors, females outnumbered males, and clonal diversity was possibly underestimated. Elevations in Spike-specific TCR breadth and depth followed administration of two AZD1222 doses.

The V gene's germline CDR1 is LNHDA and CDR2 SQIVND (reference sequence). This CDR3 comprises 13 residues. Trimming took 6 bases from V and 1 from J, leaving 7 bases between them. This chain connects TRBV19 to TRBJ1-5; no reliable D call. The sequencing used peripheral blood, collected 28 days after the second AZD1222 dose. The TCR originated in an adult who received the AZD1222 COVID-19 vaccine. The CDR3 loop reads CASREGSNQPQHF. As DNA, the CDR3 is TGTGCCAGTAGAGAGGGAAGCAATCAGCCCCAGCATTTT.